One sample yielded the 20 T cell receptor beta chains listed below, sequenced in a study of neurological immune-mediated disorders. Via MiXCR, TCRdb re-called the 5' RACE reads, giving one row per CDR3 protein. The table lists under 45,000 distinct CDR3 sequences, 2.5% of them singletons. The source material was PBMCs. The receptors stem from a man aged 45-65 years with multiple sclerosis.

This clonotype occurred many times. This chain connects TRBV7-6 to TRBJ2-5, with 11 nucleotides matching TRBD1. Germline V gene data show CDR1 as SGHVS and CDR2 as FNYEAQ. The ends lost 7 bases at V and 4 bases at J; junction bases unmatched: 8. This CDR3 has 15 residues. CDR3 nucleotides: TGTGCCAGCACCCGGACAGGGGGCTATATAGAGACCCAGTACTTC. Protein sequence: CASTRTGGYIETQYF.

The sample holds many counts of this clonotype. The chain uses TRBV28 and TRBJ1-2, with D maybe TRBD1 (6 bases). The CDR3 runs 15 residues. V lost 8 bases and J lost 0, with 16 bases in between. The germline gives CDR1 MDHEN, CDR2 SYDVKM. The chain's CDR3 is CASSLYGGTNYGYTF. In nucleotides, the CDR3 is TGTGCCAGCTCTTTATACGGGGGCACTAACTATGGCTACACCTTC.

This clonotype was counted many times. The CDR3: CASSETGMGNEQFF. The DNA for the CDR3 is TGTGCCAGCAGTGAGACAGGGATGGGGAATGAGCAGTTCTTC. The V and J genes are TRBV6-1 and TRBJ2-1; 7 bases align to TRBD1. This CDR3 spans 14 amino acids. Trimming at V came to 3 bases and at J to 7 bases, leaving 6 bases not matched to a gene. Germline V lookup: CDR1 MNHNS, CDR2 SASEGT.

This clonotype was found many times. CDR3 sequence: CASTKRGVQETQYF. CDR3 bases: TGCGCCAGCACCAAGCGGGGTGTACAAGAGACCCAGTACTTC. The rearrangement uses TRBV5-1 and TRBJ2-5; 7 nucleotides match TRBD2. Germline V CDR1 and CDR2: SGHRS, YFSETQ. CDR3 length: 14 amino acids. Germline trimming cut 6 bases from V and 2 bases from J; bases unmatched to any gene: 7.

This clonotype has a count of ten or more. CDR3 in DNA: TGTGCCAGTAGGAGGTCTGGGGCCAACGTCCTGACTTTC. It is translated as CASRRSGANVLTF. This chain joins TRBV19 and TRBJ2-6; D is undetermined. The CDR3 totals 13 residues. Germline loops: CDR1 LNHDA, CDR2 SQIVND (reference sequence). V lost 6 bases to trimming and J lost 1 base, with 4 bases between them.

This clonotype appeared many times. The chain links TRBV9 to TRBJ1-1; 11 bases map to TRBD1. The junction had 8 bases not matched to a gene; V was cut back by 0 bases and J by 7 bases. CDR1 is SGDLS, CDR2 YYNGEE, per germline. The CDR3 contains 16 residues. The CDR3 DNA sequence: TGTGCCAGCAGCGTAGGCTGGGGACAGGGGGGTGGTGAAGCTTTCTTT. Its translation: CASSVGWGQGGGEAFF.

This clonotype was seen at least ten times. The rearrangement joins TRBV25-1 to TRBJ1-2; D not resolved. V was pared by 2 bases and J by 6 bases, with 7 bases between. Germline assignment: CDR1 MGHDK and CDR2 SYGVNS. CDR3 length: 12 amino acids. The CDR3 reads CASSERSHGYTF. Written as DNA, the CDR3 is TGTGCCAGCAGTGAACGCTCCCATGGCTACACCTTC.

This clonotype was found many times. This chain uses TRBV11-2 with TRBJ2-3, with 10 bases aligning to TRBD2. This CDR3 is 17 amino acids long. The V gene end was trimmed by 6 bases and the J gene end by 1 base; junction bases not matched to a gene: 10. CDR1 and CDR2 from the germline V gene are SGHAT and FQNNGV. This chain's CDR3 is CASRAERGGRGTDTQYF. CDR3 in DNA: TGTGCCAGCAGAGCAGAGCGGGGGGGCCGGGGCACAGATACGCAGTATTTT.

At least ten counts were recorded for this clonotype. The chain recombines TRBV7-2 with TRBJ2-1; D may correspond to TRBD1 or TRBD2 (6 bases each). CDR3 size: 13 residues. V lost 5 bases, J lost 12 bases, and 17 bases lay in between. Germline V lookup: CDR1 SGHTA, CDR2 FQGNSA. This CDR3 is CASSRGGQFWQFF. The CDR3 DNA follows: TGTGCCAGCAGCCGAGGGGGGCAGTTTTGGCAGTTCTTC. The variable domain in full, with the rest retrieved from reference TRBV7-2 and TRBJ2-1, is GAGVSQSPSNKVTEKGKDVELRCDPISGHTALYWYRQSLGQGLEFLIYFQGNSAPDKSGLPSDRFSAERTGGSVSTLTIQRTQQEDSAVYLCASSRGGQFWQFFGPGTRLTVL.

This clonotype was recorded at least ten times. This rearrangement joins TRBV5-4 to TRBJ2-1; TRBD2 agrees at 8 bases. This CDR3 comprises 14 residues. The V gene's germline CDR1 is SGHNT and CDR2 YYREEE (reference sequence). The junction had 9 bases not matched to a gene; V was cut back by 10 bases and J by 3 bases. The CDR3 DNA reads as TGTGCCGGGGCAGGGCGGGGGGACTACAATGAGCAGTTCTTC. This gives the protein CAGAGRGDYNEQFF.

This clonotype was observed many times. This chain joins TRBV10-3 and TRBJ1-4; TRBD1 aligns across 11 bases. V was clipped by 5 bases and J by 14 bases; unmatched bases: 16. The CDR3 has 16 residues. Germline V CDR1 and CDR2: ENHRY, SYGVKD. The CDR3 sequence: CAISSQSPGQGGELFF. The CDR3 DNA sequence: TGTGCCATCAGTTCACAATCCCCGGGACAGGGGGGAGAGCTGTTTTTT.

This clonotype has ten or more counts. The CDR3 bases are TGTGCCAGCTCACCCAGAGAGGGGCCGCCCCAGCATTTT. This encodes CASSPREGPPQHF. The gene calls are TRBV18 and TRBJ1-5, with D perhaps TRBD1 (5 bases). The CDR3 length is 13 residues. With 3 bases removed from V and 9 bases from J, the gap between germline ends came to 12 bases. Germline CDR1 and CDR2: KGHSH and LQKENI.

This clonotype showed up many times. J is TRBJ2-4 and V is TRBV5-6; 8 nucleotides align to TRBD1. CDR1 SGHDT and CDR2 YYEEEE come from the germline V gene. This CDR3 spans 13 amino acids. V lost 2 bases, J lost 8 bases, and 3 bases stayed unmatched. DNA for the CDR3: TGTGCCAGCAGCTTTGCCAGGGGGCACATTCAGTACTTC. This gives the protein CASSFARGHIQYF.

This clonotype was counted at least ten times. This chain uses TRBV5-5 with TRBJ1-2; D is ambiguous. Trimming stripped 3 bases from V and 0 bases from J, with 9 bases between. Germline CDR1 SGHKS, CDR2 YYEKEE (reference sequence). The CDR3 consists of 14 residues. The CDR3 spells CASSSLTTNYGYTF. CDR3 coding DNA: TGTGCCAGCAGCTCACTGACAACTAACTATGGCTACACCTTC. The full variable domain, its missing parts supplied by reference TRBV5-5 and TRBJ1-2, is DAGVTQSPTHLIKTRGQQVTLRCSPISGHKSVSWYQQVLGQGPQFIFQYYEKEERGRGNFPDRFSARQFPNYSSELNVNALLLGDSALYLCASSSLTTNYGYTFGSGTRLTVV.

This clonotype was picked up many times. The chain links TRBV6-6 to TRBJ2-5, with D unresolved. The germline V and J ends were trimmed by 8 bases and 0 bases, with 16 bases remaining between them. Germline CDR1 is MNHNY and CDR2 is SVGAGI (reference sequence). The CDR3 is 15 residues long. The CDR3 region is CASWNLPPNQETQYF. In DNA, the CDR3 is TGTGCCAGCTGGAATCTGCCACCCAACCAAGAGACCCAGTACTTC.

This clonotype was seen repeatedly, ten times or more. The CDR3: CSVWTGNVNTQYF. Written as DNA, the CDR3 is TGCAGCGTCTGGACAGGGAACGTGAATACGCAGTATTTT. The chain has TRBV29-1 and TRBJ2-3, with TRBD1 matching 8 bases. V was pared by 6 bases and J by 7 bases, with 9 bases of the junction left unmatched. Germline CDR1 and CDR2: SQVTM and ANQGSEA. The CDR3 runs 13 residues.

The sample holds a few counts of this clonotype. The chain's CDR3 is CSARDWRGGRDNEQFF. CDR3 nucleotides: TGCAGTGCTAGAGATTGGCGGGGGGGAAGGGACAATGAGCAGTTCTTC. The chain joins TRBV20-1 to TRBJ2-1; 9 bases fit TRBD2. The V and J ends lost 0 bases and 5 bases, in that order; junction bases with no gene match: 8. The germline V gene encodes CDR1 DFQATT and CDR2 SNEGSKA (reference sequence). This CDR3 is 16 amino acids long.

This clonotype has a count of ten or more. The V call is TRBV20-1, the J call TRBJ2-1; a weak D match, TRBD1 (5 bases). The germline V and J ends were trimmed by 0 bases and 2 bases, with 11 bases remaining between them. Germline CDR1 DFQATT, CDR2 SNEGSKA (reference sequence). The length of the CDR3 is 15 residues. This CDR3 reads CSARDPDTPYNEQFF. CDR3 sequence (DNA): TGCAGTGCTAGAGATCCGGACACCCCCTACAATGAGCAGTTCTTC.

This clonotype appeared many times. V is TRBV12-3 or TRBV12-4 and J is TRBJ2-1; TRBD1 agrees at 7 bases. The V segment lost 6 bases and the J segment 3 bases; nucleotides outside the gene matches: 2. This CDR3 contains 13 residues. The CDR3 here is CASSGDSYNEQFF. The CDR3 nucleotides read TGTGCCAGCAGCGGGGACAGCTACAATGAGCAGTTCTTC.

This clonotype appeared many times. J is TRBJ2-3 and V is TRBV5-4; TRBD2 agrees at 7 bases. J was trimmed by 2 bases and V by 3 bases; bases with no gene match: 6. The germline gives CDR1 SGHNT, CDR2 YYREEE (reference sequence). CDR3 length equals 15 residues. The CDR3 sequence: CASSSTSDLTDTQYF. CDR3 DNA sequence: TGTGCCAGCAGCTCAACTAGCGACCTCACAGATACGCAGTATTTT.